This T cell receptor (beta chain) was sequenced in a study of shared clonotypes between healthy human individuals (dated by TCRdb to the early 2020s). Study-wide context: A few men and a couple of women, aged 18 to 49 years, made up the cohort. For each donor, CD4 naive and CD4 memory were each given three plates, CD8 naive was given two plates, and CD8 memory was given one plate. To estimate repertoire size and how much clonotypes are shared between individuals, the study performed deep sequencing of blood TCR repertoires from about five healthy adults. To increase sequencing depth and limit assay-specific biases, different laboratories used diverse techniques to prepare libraries and sequence TCR repertoires. Each donor's leukapheresis produced roughly between about 0.9 and 9.5 billion PBMCs. Here is what the overall study found, with its caveats: Compared with non-shared clonotypes, clonotypes shared by all four sorted-subset donors had higher generation probabilities. Even with the large sequencing depth, rarefaction of the sorted-subset datasets indicated that sequencing was incomplete. Sharing across a few donors was observed for roughly 5.4% of naive CD4, under 4% of naive CD8, 2% to 2.5% of memory CD4, and around 0.4% of memory CD8 clonotypes. Pairwise subsampling led to the expectation that sequencing depth would affect the degree of clonotype sharing among donors. Sampling was limited to blood, and TCR repertoires in tissue likely differ from TCR repertoires in blood. Naive subsets generally had larger estimated clonotype richness than memory subsets. The genetic and exposure-history diversity represented was limited by the small number of donors.

The CDR3, from cysteine to phenylalanine, totals 14 residues. Here the CDR3 DNA is all that survives: 42 bases in frame from base 1. The germline V gene encodes CDR1 SGHTA and CDR2 FQGNSA. Cut back by 3 bases and 4 bases, the V and J ends lie 12 bases apart. TCR CDR3 regions were amplified from genomic DNA by multiplex PCR using the deep immunoSEQ assay. For each cell subset, the extracted genomic DNA was distributed evenly across all wells of several immunoSEQ 96-well plates, and each plate served as one replicate. For sorted subsets, each replicate PCR was loaded with roughly 0.2 ug genomic DNA, equivalent to approximately 33,000 T cell genomes. The purified libraries were quantified using a Qubit 3.0 fluorometer, sized with a Bioanalyzer 2100, and then quantified again using the KAPA Library Quantification kit. Every immunoSEQ 96-well plate was sequenced on a dedicated single-read 150-cycle Illumina NextSeq 550 flow cell. As for the authors' bioinformatics: The immunoSEQ output contained only junctional sequences without quality scores, so filtering could not match that applied to full-length reads. Sequences were annotated with PyIR, a Python wrapper for IgBLAST v1.9, using IMGT germline references to assign V/J genes and CDR3. Any read was removed if the V/J assignment was weak (E-value above 1e-6), the CDR3 was missing, or the read contained stop codons, out-of-frame junctions, or ambiguous translated residues. V3J clonotypes were defined by identical inferred V gene, J gene, and CDR3 amino acid sequence. The percentage overlap between two repertoires was calculated by dividing the number of shared unique clonotypes by the size of the smaller repertoire. RTK rarefaction, the Chao1 estimator, and Recon v2.1 estimates of unobserved clonotypes were used to assess repertoire richness. For all TCRbeta clonotypes obtained by the gDNA method from a few donors, generation probabilities were computed with OLGA. TCRdb carries this immuneACCESS record with in-frame sequences only. Its versions omit some clonotypes, under half of them owing to an unresolved V gene in the studies checked, with the rest unexplained. V, J and clone size derive from that table, while D and trimming were established from the DNA sequence. The sample table lists 1,500,000 or so clones, over 95% of them with a count of one. The ten largest clonotypes hold about 1% of the sample.

Healthy HIV-negative adults with no recently reported acute infections or vaccinations were included as donors. All donors were Caucasian adults living in Nashville, Tennessee, USA. Magnetic negative selection was used to enrich CD4+ T cells, after which naive cells were positively selected on CD45RA and the negative fraction became the memory subset. Blood was obtained by leukapheresis, after which PBMCs were separated by Ficoll-Histopaque density gradient centrifugation and cryopreserved in liquid nitrogen vapor phase. Analytical flow cytometry was used to check the purity and quantity of each magnetically sorted T cell population. From each sorted fraction, genomic DNA was isolated and quantified by UV absorbance on a Nanodrop 2000c. This clone was detected once. The clone's antigen remains unknown. No much larger clonotype is one base removed from it; base qualities were not supplied.

This clonotype originated in a man in his thirties or forties in good health. Material for sequencing was naive CD4+ T cells sorted from blood. The cell subset or site label here, explained by the study, means: CD45RA+ positively selected. The rearrangement joined TRBV7-2 to TRBJ2-5; the D call could be TRBD1 or TRBD2, with each sharing 5 bases. CDR3 region: CASSLGVRRETQYF. The base sequence is TGTGCCAGCAGCTTGGGGGTTCGGAGAGAGACCCAGTACTTC.